The 18 T cell receptor beta chains below all came from one sample that was sequenced in a study of T cell responses to AZD1222 COVID-19 vaccine. TCRdb's table, derived via immunoSEQ multiplex PCR, lists solely in-frame clones and lacks some. The profile shows 170,000 or so clones, approximately 90% of them singletons. The material sequenced was peripheral blood, taken on day 0 of AZD1222 vaccination. All receptors derive from an adult in good health.

The chain links TRBV11-1 to TRBJ1-3, with D perhaps matching TRBD1 (5 bases). The germline V and J ends were trimmed by 3 bases and 0 bases, with 12 bases remaining between them. This CDR3 has 16 residues. CDR1 is SGHAT and CDR2 is FQDESV in the germline V gene (reference sequence). The CDR3 loop reads CASSLGPQISGNTIYF. DNA for the CDR3: TGTGCCAGCAGCTTGGGACCCCAGATCTCTGGAAACACCATATATTTT.

This clone showed up just once. The rearrangement uses TRBV15 and TRBJ1-5; 7 positions match TRBD1. This CDR3 has 15 amino acids. Germline V lookup: CDR1 LNHNV, CDR2 YYDKDF (reference sequence). The trim removed 0 bases at V and 6 bases at J, leaving 5 bases unmatched. This CDR3 reads CATSRDLAGGQPQHF. The CDR3 region has the DNA TGTGCCACCAGCAGAGATCTCGCAGGGGGTCAGCCCCAGCATTTT.

V usage is TRBV6-6 and J usage is TRBJ1-5, with D hard to call. The length of the CDR3 is 12 residues. The V and J ends lost 2 bases and 6 bases respectively, with 5 bases between them. Germline assignment: CDR1 MNHNY and CDR2 SVGAGI (reference sequence). The CDR3 sequence is CASSYEGQPQHF. The DNA of the CDR3 is TGTGCCAGCAGTTACGAAGGTCAGCCCCAGCATTTT.

The rearrangement links TRBV15 to TRBJ1-1; D gene unclear. The V gene lost 1 base and the J gene lost 10 bases, with 10 bases spanning the gap. The CDR3 is 12 amino acids. Germline CDR1 LNHNV, CDR2 YYDKDF (reference sequence). The chain's CDR3 is CATSRANNLAFF. The CDR3 DNA reads TGTGCCACCAGCAGAGCGAACAACCTAGCTTTCTTT.

The V call is TRBV7-3, the J call TRBJ2-7; D is possibly TRBD1 or TRBD2 (5 bases each). The CDR3 has 14 amino acids. Per germline, CDR1 SGHTA and CDR2 FQGTGA. Trimming removed 5 bases from V and 2 bases from J, with 13 bases in between. CDR3 sequence reads: CASSPGRGTYEQYF. CDR3 bases: TGTGCCAGCAGCCCGGGACGGGGCACCTACGAGCAGTACTTC.

This clone was seen once. V usage is TRBV11-3 and J usage is TRBJ2-5; no definite D call. The CDR3 covers 12 residues. The germline V gene encodes CDR1 SGHNT and CDR2 YENEEA. V was trimmed by 1 base and J by 6 bases, leaving 6 bases between them. The chain's CDR3 is CASSLGAQTQYF. DNA for the CDR3: TGTGCCAGCAGCTTAGGCGCCCAGACCCAGTACTTC.

The rearrangement uses TRBV5-1 and TRBJ2-5; 10 bases are a match to TRBD1. Germline CDR1 SGHRS, CDR2 YFSETQ. This CDR3 contains 15 residues. V lost 6 bases to trimming and J lost 4 bases; unmatched junction nucleotides: 9. DNA for the CDR3: TGCGCCAGCACGAGGACAGGGGGAATCGGAGAGACCCAGTACTTC. Amino acid sequence: CASTRTGGIGETQYF.

The table lists this clone with a count of one. This chain uses TRBV7-3 with TRBJ2-2; 7 bases match TRBD1. The V gene's germline CDR1 is SGHTA and CDR2 FQGTGA. This CDR3 has 15 residues. The trim removed 3 bases at V and 0 bases at J, leaving 1 base unmatched. The CDR3 coding sequence is TGTGCCAGCAGCTTGACAGGGCCGAACACCGGGGAGCTGTTTTTT. Its protein is CASSLTGPNTGELFF.

The rearrangement joins TRBV3-1 (or the pseudogene TRBV3-2) to TRBJ1-2, with D perhaps matching TRBD1 (5 bases). The V gene lost 4 bases and the J gene lost 2 bases, with 8 bases spanning the gap. The CDR3 is 13 residues long. Looked up from germline, CDR1 is LGHDT and CDR2 is YNNKEL (reference sequence). For the CDR3, the DNA is TGTGCCAGCAGCCTGACAGAAAACTATGGCTACACCTTC. As protein: CASSLTENYGYTF.

Concerning this clone: The sample has other DNA sequences that encode this CDR3 too. This chain links TRBV18 with TRBJ1-2, with 7 bases that match TRBD1. The germline gives CDR1 KGHSH, CDR2 LQKENI. The J segment lost 5 bases and the V segment lost 2 bases, leaving 2 bases of the junction unmatched. CDR3 length equals 13 residues. The CDR3 loop reads CASSPDREYGYTF. The DNA of the CDR3 is TGTGCCAGCTCACCAGACAGGGAGTATGGCTACACCTTC.

CDR3 in amino acids: CASSPSGVSTEAFF. Written as DNA, the CDR3 is TGTGCCAGCAGTCCGAGCGGGGTGTCCACTGAAGCTTTCTTT. The gene calls are TRBV27 and TRBJ1-1; no definite D call. Germline values: CDR1 MNHEY, CDR2 SMNVEV (reference sequence). The CDR3 extends over 14 amino acids. The ends were cut back, 5 bases at V and 4 bases at J, with 14 bases in the middle.

The rearrangement joins TRBV28 to TRBJ2-4; 9 positions match TRBD1. Per the germline V gene, CDR1 is MDHEN and CDR2 is SYDVKM. V lost 7 bases to trimming and J lost 6 bases; unmatched junction nucleotides: 10. The CDR3 is made up of 15 amino acids. The CDR3 is CASTLGGQGRNIQYF. The DNA of the CDR3 is TGTGCCAGCACCCTGGGGGGACAGGGAAGAAACATTCAGTACTTC.

V and J are TRBV6-1 and TRBJ2-5, with 11 bases identical to TRBD2. After removal of 3 bases from V and 3 bases from J, the junction contained 3 bases not matched to a gene. CDR1 is MNHNS and CDR2 is SASEGT in the germline V gene. The CDR3 sequence is 15 residues long. CDR3: CASSEVAGGEETQYF. In nucleotides, the CDR3 is TGTGCCAGCAGTGAGGTAGCGGGGGGGGAAGAGACCCAGTACTTC.

The chain recombines TRBV20-1 with TRBJ2-7; D gene ambiguous. Germline-derived CDR1 and CDR2 are DFQATT and SNEGSKA (reference sequence). This CDR3 is 12 amino acids long. With 3 bases removed from V and 2 bases from J, the gap between germline ends came to 8 bases. CDR3 coding DNA: TGCAGTGCTAGTGGCCAAGCCTACGAGCAGTACTTC. It yields the protein CSASGQAYEQYF.

The gene calls are TRBV4-2 and TRBJ1-2; 7 bases are shared with TRBD1. This CDR3 region has 14 residues. The trim removed 2 bases at V and 8 bases at J, leaving 8 bases unmatched. Germline-derived CDR1 and CDR2 are LGHNA and YNFKEQ. Here the CDR3 reads CASSQTGTAIGYTF. The CDR3 coding sequence is TGTGCCAGCAGCCAAACCGGGACAGCGATAGGCTACACCTTC.

A single count supports this clone. This rearrangement joins TRBV11-3 to TRBJ2-7; 9 nucleotides agree with TRBD1. Germline V gives CDR1 SGHNT, CDR2 YENEEA. There are 20 residues in the CDR3. The V segment lost 0 bases and the J segment 6 bases; nucleotides outside the gene matches: 21. CDR3 in DNA: TGTGCCAGCAGCTTAGAGACGCACCGGGACAGGGCCGGGAATCCTTTCGAGCAGTACTTC. It codes for CASSLETHRDRAGNPFEQYF. Together with reference TRBV11-3 and TRBJ2-7, the CDR3 gives the full variable domain: EAGVVQSPRYKIIEKKQPVAFWCNPISGHNTLYWYLQNLGQGPELLIRYENEEAVDDSQLPKDRFSAERLKGVDSTLKIQPAELGDSAVYLCASSLETHRDRAGNPFEQYFGPGTRLTVT.

The chain employs TRBV11-3 and TRBJ1-1; D is perhaps TRBD1 (6 bases). The V end was cut by 8 bases, the J end by 2 bases, with 12 bases between. The CDR3 has 13 residues. CDR1 is SGHNT, CDR2 YENEEA, per germline. The CDR3 DNA reads as TGTGCCAGCGGGCAACAGGGAAACACTGAAGCTTTCTTT. Protein product: CASGQQGNTEAFF.

This chain connects TRBV6-5 to TRBJ1-2; D gene unclear. Germline V CDR1 and CDR2: MNHEY, SVGAGI. V was pared by 1 base and J by 8 bases, with 11 bases between. The CDR3 is 13 residues long. CDR3 region: CASSYLHPRGYTF. CDR3 bases: TGTGCCAGCAGTTACTTGCATCCCCGAGGCTACACCTTC.